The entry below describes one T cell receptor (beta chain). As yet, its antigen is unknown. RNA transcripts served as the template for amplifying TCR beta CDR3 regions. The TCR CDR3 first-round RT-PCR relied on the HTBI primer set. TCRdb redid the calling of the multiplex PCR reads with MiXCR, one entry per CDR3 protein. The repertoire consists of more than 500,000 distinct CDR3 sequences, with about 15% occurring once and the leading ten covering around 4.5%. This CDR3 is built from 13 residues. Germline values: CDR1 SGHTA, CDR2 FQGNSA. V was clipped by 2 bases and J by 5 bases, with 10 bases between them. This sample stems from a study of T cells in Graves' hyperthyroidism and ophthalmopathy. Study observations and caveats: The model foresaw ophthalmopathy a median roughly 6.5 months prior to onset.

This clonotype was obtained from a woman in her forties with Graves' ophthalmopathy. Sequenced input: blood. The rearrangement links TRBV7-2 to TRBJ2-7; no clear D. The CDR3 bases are TGTGCCAGCAGCTTAATTACGGGTAACGAGCAGTACTTC. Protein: CASSLITGNEQYF.